The 32 T cell receptor beta chains given below trace back to one sample, sequenced in a study of blood T cell repertoires in COVID-19. Sequenced by immunoSEQ multiplex PCR; TCRdb stores in-frame clones only, minus some. The sample shows under 200,000 clones, 70% to 80% of them seen only once. The sample comprised PBMCs or T cells enriched from blood (not recorded which). These receptors were collected from a woman aged 65 to 85 in a cohort exposed to, infected with or recovered from COVID-19 (not recorded which).

This clone was found a few times. The rearrangement links TRBV28 to TRBJ1-4; tentative D call: TRBD1 (5 bases). Germline loops: CDR1 MDHEN, CDR2 SYDVKM. V was shortened by 6 bases and J by 0 bases, with 11 bases between the two germline ends. The CDR3 is 15 residues long. The DNA of the CDR3 is TGTGCCAGCAGCTCCGGGGGTGCAACTAATGAAAAACTGTTTTTT. It specifies CASSSGGATNEKLFF.

V usage is TRBV2 and J usage is TRBJ2-7, with D perhaps matching TRBD2 (5 bases). The CDR3 sequence is 15 residues long. Germline loops: CDR1 SNHLY, CDR2 FYNNEI. Trimming pared 2 bases from V and 1 base from J, leaving 12 bases between. The chain's CDR3 is CASSELGRRSYEQYF. CDR3 coding DNA: TGTGCCAGCAGTGAACTCGGCAGGAGGTCCTACGAGCAGTACTTC.

CDR3 sequence (DNA): TGTGCCACCAGCAGACAAAGCGGGAGGGCCTCTGTCACTGAGCAGTTCTTC. Protein product: CATSRQSGRASVTEQFF. V and J are TRBV15 and TRBJ2-1, with 10 bases lining up with TRBD2. The junction had 13 bases not matched to a gene; V was cut back by 2 bases and J by 9 bases. The CDR3 has 17 residues. The germline gives CDR1 LNHNV, CDR2 YYDKDF (reference sequence). Drawing the rest from reference TRBV15 and TRBJ2-1, the complete variable domain is DAMVIQNPRYQVTQFGKPVTLSCSQTLNHNVMYWYQQKSSQAPKLLFHYYDKDFNNEADTPDNFQSRRPNTSFCFLDIRSPGLGDTAMYLCATSRQSGRASVTEQFFGPGTRLTVL.

This clone was seen a handful of times. This chain uses TRBV9 with TRBJ1-6, with TRBD1 identical over 9 bases. J gave up 10 bases and V 1 base, and 6 bases lay outside the gene matches. This CDR3 has 15 amino acids. Germline loops: CDR1 SGDLS, CDR2 YYNGEE. The CDR3 loop is CASSVTGQGGSPLHF. CDR3 nucleotides: TGTGCCAGCAGCGTAACGGGACAGGGTGGCTCACCCCTCCACTTT.

This clone was picked up a small number of times. The CDR3 here is CSVVLAWDTQYF. The CDR3 nucleotides read TGCAGCGTTGTGTTGGCTTGGGATACGCAGTATTTT. This chain connects TRBV29-1 to TRBJ2-3, with D unclear. The germline V gene encodes CDR1 SQVTM and CDR2 ANQGSEA. The CDR3 has 12 residues. Trimming pared 4 bases from V and 6 bases from J, leaving 11 bases between.

CDR3 loop: CASRDRAPTEAFF. The DNA for the CDR3 is TGTGCCAGCAGGGACAGGGCTCCCACTGAAGCTTTCTTT. The chain employs TRBV11-2 and TRBJ1-1; TRBD1 matches at 8 bases. Per the germline V gene, CDR1 is SGHAT and CDR2 is FQNNGV. The CDR3 has 13 amino acids. V lost 6 bases and J lost 4; bases outside the gene matches: 4. Supplemented by reference TRBV11-2 and TRBJ1-1, the full variable domain reads EAGVAQSPRYKIIEKRQSVAFWCNPISGHATLYWYQQILGQGPKLLIQFQNNGVVDDSQLPKDRFSAERLKGVDSTLKIQPAKLEDSAVYLCASRDRAPTEAFFGQGTRLTVV.

This sequence joins TRBV28 and TRBJ2-5; 8 nucleotides agree with TRBD1. Trimming removed 2 bases from V and 4 bases from J; junction bases left unmatched: 6. Germline values: CDR1 MDHEN, CDR2 SYDVKM. This CDR3 region has 15 residues. CDR3 residues: CASSLGQGRGETQYF. The CDR3 DNA is TGTGCCAGCAGTTTAGGACAGGGTAGGGGAGAGACCCAGTACTTC.

This clone was recorded only once. The chain carries TRBV25-1 and TRBJ1-2, with D maybe TRBD1 (6 bases). V was cut by 1 base and J by 0 bases, with 15 bases left in between. This CDR3 is 17 amino acids long. CDR1 and CDR2 (germline): MGHDK, SYGVNS. The CDR3: CASSELGAARANYGYTF. In DNA form, the CDR3 reads TGTGCCAGCAGTGAATTGGGGGCAGCCCGAGCTAACTATGGCTACACCTTC.

This clone was detected a few times. This chain uses TRBV10-3 with TRBJ2-7, with TRBD2 identical over 10 bases. Germline CDR1 reads ENHRY; CDR2 reads SYGVKD. The length of the CDR3 is 13 residues. The V and J ends lost 11 bases and 7 bases, in that order; junction bases with no gene match: 11. This chain's CDR3 is CAAQAGGFKEQYF. The CDR3 DNA follows: TGTGCCGCACAAGCGGGAGGGTTTAAGGAGCAGTACTTC.

J is TRBJ1-4 and V is TRBV7-2, with TRBD1 as a possible D gene (6 bases). Germline-derived CDR1 and CDR2 are SGHTA and FQGNSA. The CDR3 is 14 amino acids. V was cut by 5 bases and J by 2 bases, with 9 bases left in between. The CDR3 reads CASSRGQTNEKLFF. CDR3 nucleotides: TGTGCCAGCAGCCGCGGACAGACTAATGAAAAACTGTTTTTT.

The chain links TRBV20-1 to TRBJ1-5; 7 positions match TRBD1. V trimming: 3 bases; J trimming: 4 bases; junction bases outside the gene matches: 6. The germline CDR1 and CDR2 sequences are DFQATT and SNEGSKA (reference sequence). This CDR3 is built from 14 residues. In DNA, the CDR3 is TGCAGTGCTAGTTTGGGACAGAAAAATCAGCCCCAGCATTTT. It is translated as CSASLGQKNQPQHF.

V and J are TRBV7-9 and TRBJ1-4; maybe TRBD1 (5 bases). Germline V gene data show CDR1 as SEHNR and CDR2 as FQNEAQ (reference sequence). The CDR3 runs 14 residues. V shed 4 bases and J shed 7 bases, with 13 bases lying between them. The DNA of the CDR3 is TGTGCCAGCAGCTCCTTCAGGGTATCTGAAAAACTGTTTTTT. Amino acid sequence: CASSSFRVSEKLFF.

The rearrangement joins TRBV25-1 to TRBJ2-7; D may be TRBD1 (5 bases). The CDR3 runs 14 residues. Germline V gene data show CDR1 as MGHDK and CDR2 as SYGVNS. The V end lost 5 bases, the J end lost 2 bases, and 13 bases lay between the germline ends. Written as DNA, the CDR3 is TGTGCCAGCAGTCGGCGACAGAGTACCTACGAGCAGTACTTC. This codes for CASSRRQSTYEQYF.

This clone has only a few counts. The chain is built from TRBV30 and TRBJ1-2; unclear D gene. V was clipped by 4 bases and J by 8 bases, with 14 bases between them. CDR1 and CDR2 from the germline V gene are GTSNPN and SVGIG (reference sequence). This CDR3 is built from 12 residues. CDR3 region: CAWTGLFGGYTF. CDR3 coding DNA: TGTGCCTGGACCGGGTTGTTCGGCGGCTACACCTTC.

V gene TRBV20-1 combines with J gene TRBJ2-2; D call uncertain. Trimming shortened V by 6 bases and J by 5 bases, and 7 bases separated the two germline ends. The germline gives CDR1 DFQATT, CDR2 SNEGSKA (reference sequence). The CDR3 covers 11 residues. CDR3 bases: TGCAGTGCAGCTATTACCGGGGAGCTGTTTTTT. Protein: CSAAITGELFF.

The chain is built from TRBV7-9 and TRBJ2-3, with unresolved D. CDR3 length: 15 amino acids. Trimming stripped 5 bases from V and 5 bases from J, with 17 bases between. Germline values: CDR1 SEHNR, CDR2 FQNEAQ (reference sequence). CDR3 in DNA: TGTGCCAGCAGCCTCCCATTCCGGTTTGGAGATACGCAGTATTTT. Its translation is CASSLPFRFGDTQYF.

In this sample, this clone turned up once. The chain uses TRBV5-1 and TRBJ2-3, with 10 bases aligning to TRBD1. The CDR3 spans 14 residues. From germline, CDR1 is SGHRS and CDR2 YFSETQ. Unmatched junction bases numbered 6, after V lost 6 bases and J lost 5 bases. DNA for the CDR3: TGCGCCAGCAACAGACAGGGGGCAGGAGATACGCAGTATTTT. Encoded protein: CASNRQGAGDTQYF.

V is TRBV7-6 and J is TRBJ1-6; 9 bases match TRBD1. Losses at the gene ends were 2 bases for V and 3 bases for J; bases not matched to a gene: 8. This CDR3 has 18 amino acids. Germline V lookup: CDR1 SGHVS, CDR2 FNYEAQ. The CDR3 coding sequence is TGTGCCAGCAGCTTAACAGCCCCGGGACAGGGCTATAATTCACCCCTCCACTTT. Translating gives CASSLTAPGQGYNSPLHF.

The rearrangement uses TRBV10-3 and TRBJ2-1; TRBD2 aligns across 8 bases. After removal of 7 bases from V and 2 bases from J, the junction contained 4 bases not matched to a gene. Germline assignment: CDR1 ENHRY and CDR2 SYGVKD. This CDR3 is 14 amino acids long. CDR3 in DNA: TGTGCCATCATAAGGACTAGCCCCTACAATGAGCAGTTCTTC. Residues: CAIIRTSPYNEQFF.

The chain recombines TRBV5-1 with TRBJ2-2; D unclear. Germline values: CDR1 SGHRS, CDR2 YFSETQ. V was pared by 1 base and J by 0 bases, with 4 bases between. There are 14 residues in the CDR3. In DNA form, the CDR3 reads TGCGCCAGCAGCTTGACACCGAACACCGGGGAGCTGTTTTTT. Protein product: CASSLTPNTGELFF.

The chain carries TRBV18 and TRBJ1-5; D is undetermined. V was pared by 4 bases and J by 3 bases, with 13 bases between. Looked up from germline, CDR1 is KGHSH and CDR2 is LQKENI. The CDR3 runs to 15 residues. The CDR3 DNA reads TGTGCCAGCTCACGGTCGGCAGGTATCAATCAGCCCCAGCATTTT. Protein sequence: CASSRSAGINQPQHF.

This clone was detected only a few times. The genes are TRBV30 and TRBJ2-3; 10 bases align to TRBD2. The germline V gene has CDR1 GTSNPN and CDR2 SVGIG (reference sequence). J gave up 7 bases and V 5 bases, and 12 bases lay outside the gene matches. There are 15 residues in the CDR3. This CDR3 is CAWGGAGLATYTQYF. The DNA of the CDR3 is TGTGCCTGGGGTGGGGCGGGACTAGCGACCTATACGCAGTATTTT.

This clone was recorded once. V usage is TRBV28 and J usage is TRBJ2-7; 9 bases map to TRBD2. Trimming removed 1 base from V and 4 bases from J; junction bases left unmatched: 14. The germline V gene has CDR1 MDHEN and CDR2 SYDVKM. The CDR3 has 18 residues. The CDR3 region has the DNA TGTGCCAGCAGTTTATCGACATTCATAGCGGGAGTCTCTTACGAGCAGTACTTC. It encodes CASSLSTFIAGVSYEQYF.

The CDR3 bases are TGCAGTTTAGCGGGAGTAGATACGCAGTATTTT. Protein: CSLAGVDTQYF. The chain combines TRBV20-1 with TRBJ2-3, with 9 bases that match TRBD2. Trimming at V came to 8 bases and at J to 5 bases, leaving 2 bases not matched to a gene. The CDR3 sequence is 11 residues long. Germline lookup yields CDR1 DFQATT and CDR2 SNEGSKA (reference sequence).

This clone was counted only a few times. The chain links TRBV2 to TRBJ2-1; possibly TRBD2 for D (6 bases). The V gene lost 6 bases and the J gene lost 6 bases, with 15 bases spanning the gap. The CDR3 length is 14 residues. In germline, CDR1 is SNHLY, CDR2 FYNNEI. The CDR3 reads CASRVGGTVNEQFF. The CDR3, as DNA: TGTGCCAGCAGGGTGGGGGGTACGGTCAATGAGCAGTTCTTC. The entire variable domain, with the rest obtained from reference TRBV2 and TRBJ2-1, is as follows: EPEVTQTPSHQVTQMGQEVILRCVPISNHLYFYWYRQILGQKVEFLVSFYNNEISEKSEIFDDQFSVERPDGSNFTLKIRSTKLEDSAMYFCASRVGGTVNEQFFGPGTRLTVL.

This clone was detected only a few times. V usage is TRBV28 and J usage is TRBJ1-4, with D possibly TRBD1 on 5 matching bases. This CDR3 contains 14 residues. Trimming pared 10 bases from V and 1 base from J, leaving 13 bases between. Germline V lookup: CDR1 MDHEN, CDR2 SYDVKM. In nucleotides, the CDR3 is TGTGCCACCCTGGGGCGCGGAACTAATGAAAAACTGTTTTTT. Its translation is CATLGRGTNEKLFF.

This clone is a singleton in its sample. J is TRBJ1-2 and V is TRBV5-6; D remains ambiguous. The CDR3 totals 17 residues. V lost 1 base to trimming and J lost 4 bases, with 20 bases between them. Germline V gene data show CDR1 as SGHDT and CDR2 as YYEEEE. CDR3 sequence (DNA): TGTGCCAGCAGCTTGTCCGGGGTCGCCTCCCTTGTCTATGGCTACACCTTC. It yields the protein CASSLSGVASLVYGYTF.

The V call is TRBV13, the J call TRBJ1-4; 9 nucleotides agree with TRBD1. The germline V gene encodes CDR1 PRHDT and CDR2 FYEKMQ (reference sequence). The CDR3 runs to 15 residues. Trimming cost V 4 bases and J 3 bases; bases outside gene matches: 3. The CDR3: CASSYNRGPNEKLFF. The DNA for the CDR3 is TGTGCCAGCAGCTACAACAGGGGGCCTAATGAAAAACTGTTTTTT.

J is TRBJ2-7 and V is TRBV27; the match to TRBD2 covers 11 bases. The ends lost 6 bases at V and 5 bases at J; junction bases unmatched: 9. Germline V gives CDR1 MNHEY, CDR2 SMNVEV (reference sequence). The length of the CDR3 is 15 residues. In nucleotides, the CDR3 is TGTGCCAGCAGCCAACTAGCGGGAGTTAGGAACGAGCAGTACTTC. As protein: CASSQLAGVRNEQYF.

This chain connects TRBV7-9 to TRBJ2-5, with a possible D match to TRBD1 (6 bases). The ends were cut back, 1 base at V and 5 bases at J, with 14 bases in the middle. Germline loops: CDR1 SEHNR, CDR2 FQNEAQ (reference sequence). This CDR3 region has 15 residues. CDR3 protein: CASSLGFGGRETQYF. The CDR3 DNA reads as TGTGCCAGCAGCTTAGGTTTTGGGGGCCGGGAGACCCAGTACTTC.

The chain carries TRBV9 and TRBJ2-5; 11 bases map to TRBD1. V lost 6 bases, J lost 5 bases, and 9 bases stayed unmatched. Germline V CDR1 and CDR2: SGDLS, YYNGEE. This CDR3 has 15 residues. CDR3 amino acids: CASTEAGTGGETQYF. The DNA for the CDR3 is TGTGCCAGCACCGAAGCCGGGACAGGGGGGGAGACCCAGTACTTC.

The CDR3: CSASMDRRTFYGYTF. The CDR3 DNA sequence: TGCAGTGCTAGTATGGACAGGAGAACTTTCTATGGCTACACCTTC. The rearrangement joins TRBV20-1 to TRBJ1-2; 7 bases fit TRBD1. The CDR3 runs to 15 residues. Germline lookup yields CDR1 DFQATT and CDR2 SNEGSKA (reference sequence). V shed 3 bases, J shed 4 bases, and the junction held 11 bases outside the gene matches.